What follows describes a single TCR beta chain. The sample belongs to a study of radiotherapy plus CTLA-4 blockade in lung cancer. Clones were sequenced by immunoSEQ multiplex PCR, and TCRdb holds only the in-frame ones, with some missing. The sample consists of approximately 40,000 clones, roughly 85% of them appearing once. The V gene end was trimmed by 2 bases and the J gene end by 0 bases; junction bases not matched to a gene: 15. This CDR3 contains 20 residues. Germline V gives CDR1 MNHEY, CDR2 SMNVEV (reference sequence). Participants had chemo-refractory metastatic non-small-cell lung cancer and were treated with focal radiation plus ipilimumab CTLA-4 blockade.

This clonotype originated in a human donor with non-small cell lung cancer whose response to radiotherapy plus ipilimumab could not be evaluated. V usage is TRBV27 and J usage is TRBJ1-4, with TRBD1 matching over 7 bases. Sequenced here: peripheral blood, sampled from a patient treated with radiotherapy plus ipilimumab. The CDR3 loop reads CASSLERQGLPISTNEKLFF. The CDR3, as DNA: TGTGCCAGCAGTTTAGAGAGACAGGGACTCCCTATATCAACTAATGAAAAACTGTTTTTT.